Listed here is a single TCR beta chain. The data were obtained in a study of CD8 T cells in Susac syndrome. The CDR3 spans 13 residues. Trimming left V 5 bases short and J 7 bases short, with 14 bases between. The germline CDR1 and CDR2 sequences are KGHSH and LQKENI. RNA in amounts of about 0.5 to 1 ug was reverse transcribed with random hexamers. TCRdb re-called the immunoSEQ multiplex PCR reads with MiXCR, one entry per CDR3 protein. The sample consists of under 200,000 distinct CDR3 sequences, around 96% of them appearing once. This chain joins TRBV18 and TRBJ2-5, with D uncertain. Sequencing used CD4+ T cells from PBMCs. The sequence was collected from a human donor in good health. Written as DNA, the CDR3 is TGTGCCAGCTCAGCCGACCCCTCCGGGACCCAGTACTTC. This translates into CASSADPSGTQYF. Using reference TRBV18 and TRBJ2-5 for the parts outside the CDR3, the full variable domain is NAGVMQNPRHLVRRRGQEARLRCSPMKGHSHVYWYRQLPEEGLKFMVYLQKENIIDESGMPKERFSAEFPKEGPSILRIQQVVRGDSAAYFCASSADPSGTQYFGPGTRLLVL.